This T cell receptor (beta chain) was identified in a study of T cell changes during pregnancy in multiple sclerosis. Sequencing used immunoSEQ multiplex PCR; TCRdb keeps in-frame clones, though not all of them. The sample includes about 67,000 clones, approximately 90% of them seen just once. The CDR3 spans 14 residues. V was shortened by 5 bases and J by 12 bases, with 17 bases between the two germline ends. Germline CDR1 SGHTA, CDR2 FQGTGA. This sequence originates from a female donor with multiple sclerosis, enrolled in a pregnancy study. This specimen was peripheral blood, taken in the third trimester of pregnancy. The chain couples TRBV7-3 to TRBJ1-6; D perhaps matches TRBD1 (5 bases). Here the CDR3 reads CASSPRTSGIPLHF. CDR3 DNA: TGTGCCAGCAGCCCGAGGACATCCGGAATACCCCTCCACTTT.